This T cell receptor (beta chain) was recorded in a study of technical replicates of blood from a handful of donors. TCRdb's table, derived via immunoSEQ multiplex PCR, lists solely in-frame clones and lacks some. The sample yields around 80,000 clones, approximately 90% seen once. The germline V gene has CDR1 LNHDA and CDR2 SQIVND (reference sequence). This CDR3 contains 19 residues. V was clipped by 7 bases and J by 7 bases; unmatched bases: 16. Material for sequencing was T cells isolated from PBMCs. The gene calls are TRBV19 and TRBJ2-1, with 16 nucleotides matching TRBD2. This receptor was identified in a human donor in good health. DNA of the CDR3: TGTGCCAGTATCCAAGGGACTAGCGGGAGGGAGGGAGGAGTGAATGAGCAGTTCTTC. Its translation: CASIQGTSGREGGVNEQFF.